This TCR beta chain was identified in a study of T cell clones after liver transplantation. Study at large: Draws occurred before transplant, before withdrawal, and after complete or failed withdrawal.

The CDR3 has 18 amino acids. Produced via immunoSEQ multiplex PCR; TCRdb's table is partial and in-frame only. The sample lists around 51,000 clones, approximately 87% occurring once. The TCR was taken from a human patient who received a liver transplant. Some T cells here may be from the graft donor. The chain has TRBV21-1 and TRBJ2-1; TRBD2 is the table's D call, not checked against the DNA. TRBV21-1 corresponds to a pseudogene. The sample was CD8+ T cells from blood, taken 12 months after liver transplant. This CDR3 reads CASSPSKGRGSSYNEQFF. Here the CDR3 DNA reads TGTGCCAGCAGCCCTTCTAAAGGTAGAGGGAGCTCCTACAATGAGCAGTTCTTC.